These T cell receptor beta chains were read from a single sample in a study of blood T cell repertoires in COVID-19. The assay was immunoSEQ multiplex PCR, and TCRdb's table has in-frame clones only and misses some. The sample holds 150,000 to 200,000 clones; 82% are singletons and the top ten take 7.8%. Sequencing input: peripheral blood. These receptors were taken from a woman aged 55-70 years with COVID-19, enrolled during active disease. Both conserved end residues are part of each CDR3. A D gene is named only where the DNA matches it firmly. Some rows mark clone size as missing; the rest say once, few, many or name a class of expanded clone.

V gene: TRBV7-2
clone size: few
D gene: NA
J gene: TRBJ1-1
CDR3 protein: CASSSLAGWANTEAFF
CDR3 DNA: TGTGCCAGCAGCTCCCTGGCAGGGTGGGCGAACACTGAAGCTTTCTTT

V gene: TRBV3-1/TRBV3-2
clone size: NA
D gene: NA
J gene: TRBJ2-7
CDR3 protein: CASSPGVEQYF
CDR3 DNA: TGTGCCAGCAGCCCGGGGGTGGAGCAGTACTTC

V gene: TRBV3-1/TRBV3-2
clone size: NA
D gene: TRBD2
J gene: TRBJ2-3
CDR3 protein: CASSQDVGLVTADTQYF
CDR3 DNA: TGTGCCAGCAGCCAAGATGTTGGACTAGTGACTGCAGATACGCAGTATTTT

V gene: TRBV30
clone size: few
D gene: TRBD1
J gene: TRBJ2-7
CDR3 protein: CAWSVGTGASYEQYF
CDR3 DNA: TGTGCCTGGAGTGTAGGGACAGGGGCCTCCTACGAGCAGTACTTC

V gene: TRBV7-2
clone size: NA
D gene: TRBD2
J gene: TRBJ2-1
CDR3 protein: CASSILGLAGVRNEQFF
CDR3 DNA: TGTGCCAGCAGCATACTTGGACTAGCGGGAGTTCGGAATGAGCAGTTCTTC

V gene: TRBV28
clone size: few
D gene: NA
J gene: TRBJ1-1
CDR3 protein: CASYPRSNTEAFF
CDR3 DNA: TGTGCCAGTTACCCCAGGTCGAACACTGAAGCTTTCTTT

V gene: TRBV19
clone size: NA
D gene: TRBD1
J gene: TRBJ1-4
CDR3 protein: CASSGQGTNEKLFF
CDR3 DNA: TGTGCCAGTAGCGGACAGGGCACTAATGAAAAACTGTTTTTT

V gene: TRBV7-2
clone size: NA
D gene: NA
J gene: TRBJ1-6
CDR3 protein: CASSLYGNQFNSPLHF
CDR3 DNA: TGTGCCAGCAGCTTATACGGGAACCAATTTAATTCACCCCTCCACTTT

V gene: TRBV6-1
clone size: NA
D gene: NA
J gene: TRBJ2-3
CDR3 protein: CASSEQGGRDTQYF
CDR3 DNA: TGTGCCAGCAGTGAGCAGGGGGGCCGAGATACGCAGTATTTT

V gene: TRBV6-5
clone size: NA
D gene: NA
J gene: TRBJ1-6
CDR3 protein: CASRGLKNSPLHF
CDR3 DNA: TGTGCCAGCAGGGGACTGAAAAATTCACCCCTCCACTTT

V gene: TRBV6-5
clone size: NA
D gene: TRBD2
J gene: TRBJ2-5
CDR3 protein: CASSYSQRGAQETQYF
CDR3 DNA: TGTGCCAGCAGTTACTCCCAGCGGGGGGCCCAAGAGACCCAGTACTTC

V gene: TRBV6-5
clone size: NA
D gene: NA
J gene: TRBJ1-6
CDR3 protein: CASRDDSAYNSPLHF
CDR3 DNA: TGTGCCAGCAGGGATGATAGCGCCTATAATTCACCCCTCCACTTT

V gene: TRBV12-3/TRBV12-4
clone size: NA
D gene: TRBD1
J gene: TRBJ2-3
CDR3 protein: CASTRQGPDTQYF
CDR3 DNA: TGTGCCAGCACTAGACAGGGTCCAGATACGCAGTATTTT

V gene: TRBV4-1
clone size: NA
D gene: TRBD1
J gene: TRBJ2-7
CDR3 protein: CASSQPTGVTYEQYF
CDR3 DNA: TGCGCCAGCAGCCAACCTACAGGGGTTACCTACGAGCAGTACTTC

V gene: TRBV27
clone size: NA
D gene: TRBD1
J gene: TRBJ2-5
CDR3 protein: CASSADFGTGGQETQYF
CDR3 DNA: TGTGCCAGCAGTGCGGATTTTGGGACAGGGGGTCAAGAGACCCAGTACTTC

V gene: TRBV4-1
clone size: NA
D gene: NA
J gene: TRBJ2-7
CDR3 protein: CASSLEGSYEQYF
CDR3 DNA: TGCGCCAGCAGCCTGGAGGGCTCCTACGAGCAGTACTTC

V gene: TRBV6-5
clone size: NA
D gene: NA
J gene: TRBJ1-2
CDR3 protein: CASSYSTVYGYTF
CDR3 DNA: TGTGCCAGCAGTTACTCCACAGTCTATGGCTACACCTTC

V gene: TRBV12-5
clone size: NA
D gene: TRBD2
J gene: TRBJ2-1
CDR3 protein: CASGLVLGELAGVSSYNEQFF
CDR3 DNA: TGTGCTAGTGGTTTGGTTCTGGGAGAACTAGCGGGAGTCAGCTCCTACAATGAGCAGTTCTTC

V gene: TRBV28
clone size: NA
D gene: TRBD1
J gene: TRBJ1-5
CDR3 protein: CASRRTGGKSNQPQHF
CDR3 DNA: TGTGCCAGTAGGCGGACAGGGGGCAAGAGCAATCAGCCCCAGCATTTT

V gene: TRBV29-1
clone size: NA
D gene: NA
J gene: TRBJ1-3
CDR3 protein: CSVDKRSSGNTIYF
CDR3 DNA: TGCAGCGTTGATAAGCGCAGCTCTGGAAACACCATATATTTT

V gene: TRBV5-1
clone size: NA
D gene: TRBD1
J gene: TRBJ2-5
CDR3 protein: CASTLQPGQGESETQYF
CDR3 DNA: TGCGCCAGCACTTTACAACCGGGACAGGGGGAGTCGGAGACCCAGTACTTC

V gene: TRBV7-9
clone size: NA
D gene: NA
J gene: TRBJ2-1
CDR3 protein: CASRQGRFDEQFF
CDR3 DNA: TGTGCCAGCAGGCAGGGCAGGTTCGATGAGCAGTTCTTC

V gene: TRBV6-4
clone size: NA
D gene: NA
J gene: TRBJ1-1
CDR3 protein: CASRPEAGITEAFF
CDR3 DNA: TGTGCCAGCAGACCCGAAGCAGGGATCACTGAAGCTTTCTTT

V gene: TRBV6-1
clone size: NA
D gene: TRBD1
J gene: TRBJ1-2
CDR3 protein: CASSETGRYGYTF
CDR3 DNA: TGTGCCAGCAGTGAGACAGGGCGCTATGGCTACACCTTC

V gene: TRBV18
clone size: NA
D gene: NA
J gene: TRBJ1-2
CDR3 protein: CASSREFNYGYTF
CDR3 DNA: TGTGCCAGCTCGCGTGAATTTAACTATGGCTACACCTTC

V gene: TRBV9
clone size: NA
D gene: NA
J gene: TRBJ1-2
CDR3 protein: CASSLSGAPYGYTF
CDR3 DNA: TGTGCCAGCAGCCTAAGCGGGGCACCTTATGGCTACACCTTC

V gene: TRBV6-5
clone size: NA
D gene: NA
J gene: TRBJ1-3
CDR3 protein: CASSEASGNTIYF
CDR3 DNA: TGTGCCAGCAGCGAGGCGTCTGGAAACACCATATATTTT

V gene: TRBV6-5
clone size: NA
D gene: TRBD1
J gene: TRBJ1-5
CDR3 protein: CASRTGGSQPQHF
CDR3 DNA: TGTGCCAGCAGGACAGGGGGCTCTCAGCCCCAGCATTTT

V gene: TRBV5-1
clone size: NA
D gene: NA
J gene: TRBJ1-2
CDR3 protein: CASSLGQTGIEGYTF
CDR3 DNA: TGCGCCAGCAGCTTGGGGCAAACAGGGATTGAGGGCTACACCTTC

V gene: TRBV28
clone size: NA
D gene: NA
J gene: TRBJ1-2
CDR3 protein: CATTSNYGYTF
CDR3 DNA: TGTGCCACTACCTCTAACTATGGCTACACCTTC

V gene: TRBV29-1
clone size: NA
D gene: TRBD2
J gene: TRBJ2-3
CDR3 protein: CSVGIAGLTDTQYF
CDR3 DNA: TGCAGCGTTGGTATAGCGGGGTTGACAGATACGCAGTATTTT

V gene: TRBV5-6
clone size: NA
D gene: TRBD2
J gene: TRBJ2-7
CDR3 protein: CASGLAGDEQYF
CDR3 DNA: TGTGCCAGCGGACTAGCGGGAGACGAGCAGTACTTC

V gene: TRBV11-3
clone size: NA
D gene: TRBD1
J gene: TRBJ1-1
CDR3 protein: CASSTGVNWTEAFF
CDR3 DNA: TGTGCCAGCAGTACAGGGGTGAATTGGACTGAAGCTTTCTTT

V gene: TRBV3-1/TRBV3-2
clone size: NA
D gene: TRBD2
J gene: TRBJ2-2
CDR3 protein: CASSTRGGRFTGELFF
CDR3 DNA: TGTGCCAGCAGCACGCGGGGGGGCCGGTTCACCGGGGAGCTGTTTTTT

V gene: TRBV3-1/TRBV3-2
clone size: once
D gene: TRBD1
J gene: TRBJ2-7
CDR3 protein: CASSLEDRGGYEQYF
CDR3 DNA: TGTGCCAGCAGCCTCGAGGACAGGGGCGGCTACGAGCAGTACTTC

V gene: TRBV15
clone size: NA
D gene: NA
J gene: TRBJ2-5
CDR3 protein: CATSERRKAGETQYF
CDR3 DNA: TGTGCCACCAGCGAACGCAGAAAAGCCGGGGAGACCCAGTACTTC

V gene: TRBV15
clone size: few
D gene: NA
J gene: TRBJ2-3
CDR3 protein: CATSRGDNLNANTQYF
CDR3 DNA: TGTGCCACCAGCAGAGGGGACAACCTTAATGCTAATACGCAGTATTTT